This T cell receptor (beta chain) was identified during a study of cytomegalovirus exposure and HLA in healthy donors. Study-wide points: Roughly uniform depth of sequencing across donors was assumed in presence/absence analyses. An analysis done earlier found most TCR beta V segments productive about 87% or about 30% of the time.

Germline values: CDR1 MRHNA, CDR2 SNTAGT. The CDR3 contains 13 residues. V lost 2 bases and J lost 10; bases outside the gene matches: 7. Turning to this clone: Its antigen is unknown.

In the PCR, 60 Vbeta and 13 Jbeta primers were used. Only in-frame clones appear in the TCRdb table, and some are missing; sequencing was by immunoSEQ multiplex PCR. The table lists about 120,000 clones, 60% to 85% of them singletons. This sequence originates from a woman in her 40s in good health and CMV-seropositive. Sequencing was carried out using PBMCs. The V and J genes are TRBV6-4 and TRBJ1-1, with TRBD1 identical over 7 bases. This CDR3 is CASSDRAGGRAFF. The CDR3 DNA reads as TGTGCCAGCAGTGACAGGGCAGGGGGACGAGCTTTCTTT.